A single T cell receptor (beta chain) is shown here with its context. This sample is drawn from a study of cytomegalovirus exposure and HLA in healthy donors. PCR primers comprised 60 Vbeta and 13 Jbeta primers. Only in-frame clones appear in the TCRdb table, and some are missing; sequencing was by immunoSEQ multiplex PCR. The data contain approximately 81,000 clones, 77% of them seen just once; the ten biggest clones take up approximately 3%. The germline V gene has CDR1 MNHNS and CDR2 SASEGT. The CDR3 extends over 16 amino acids. Trimming stripped 4 bases from V and 0 bases from J, with 13 bases between. Sampled while nominally healthy, donors likely had unrecorded immune exposures.

The V gene is TRBV6-1, the J gene TRBJ1-3, with D hard to call. This TCR was sampled from a man over 45 in good health and CMV-seropositive. The sample taken for sequencing was PBMCs. CDR3: CASSVGPNSSGNTIYF. The CDR3 DNA is TGTGCCAGCAGTGTGGGCCCTAACTCCTCTGGAAACACCATATATTTT.